The next 6 T cell receptor beta chains were all read from a single sample in a study of shared clonotypes between healthy human individuals (dated by TCRdb to 2020 to 2022). The library was generated by the immunoSEQ multiplex PCR assay. TCRdb holds this immuneACCESS table with in-frame rearrangements only. Some clones are missing; in checked studies, unresolved V genes explain under half, and the rest has no known cause. The sample table contains some 500,000 clones; only one count was recorded for about 96% of them. The ten largest account for about 0.064% of the sample. Source material: naive CD4+ T cells sorted from blood. In the paper's terms, the cell subset or site label means: CD45RA+ positively selected. Receptors were obtained from a woman in her thirties in good health.

CDR3 in DNA: TGTGCCAGCAGCCAAGATATGCGGAATGAGCAGTTCTTC. Protein product: CASSQDMRNEQFF. V usage is TRBV4-2 and J usage is TRBJ2-1; D unclear. CDR1 LGHNA and CDR2 YNFKEQ come from the germline V gene. Trimming shortened V by 0 bases and J by 7 bases, and 7 bases separated the two germline ends. The CDR3 sequence is 13 residues long.

This clone appeared once. The chain couples TRBV4-1 to TRBJ2-5, with 11 bases aligning to TRBD2. Trimming at V came to 0 bases and at J to 4 bases, leaving 4 bases not matched to a gene. CDR3 length: 16 residues. CDR1 is MGHRA, CDR2 YSYEKL, per germline. The CDR3 loop reads CASSQDLLAGGETQYF. DNA of the CDR3: TGCGCCAGCAGCCAAGATCTCCTAGCGGGAGGAGAGACCCAGTACTTC.

This clone appeared a single time. The chain links TRBV5-1 to TRBJ1-2; D might be TRBD1 (6 bases). V was clipped by 3 bases and J by 7 bases, with 16 bases between them. The CDR3 runs to 14 residues. Looked up from germline, CDR1 is SGHRS and CDR2 is YFSETQ. CDR3 nucleotide sequence: TGCGCCAGCAGCTCGCAACAGGGTCGCGGTGGCTACACCTTC. It encodes CASSSQQGRGGYTF.

The gene calls are TRBV19 and TRBJ1-5; D call uncertain. The germline V and J ends were trimmed by 5 bases and 0 bases, with 5 bases remaining between them. CDR3 length: 13 residues. The germline V gene has CDR1 LNHDA and CDR2 SQIVND (reference sequence). The CDR3 nucleotides read TGTGCCAGTAGTTTACATAGCAATCAGCCCCAGCATTTT. This gives the protein CASSLHSNQPQHF.

The chain has TRBV10-1 and TRBJ2-7; D is unclear. V lost 5 bases and J lost 0, with 5 bases in between. The CDR3 loop spans 12 amino acids. Germline CDR1 is WNHNN and CDR2 is SYGVQD (reference sequence). Written as DNA, the CDR3 is TGCGCCAGCAGTACAAGCTCCTACGAGCAGTACTTC. This translates into CASSTSSYEQYF.

The rearrangement uses TRBV19 and TRBJ1-2; 7 bases fit TRBD1. CDR1 and CDR2 from the germline V gene are LNHDA and SQIVND (reference sequence). The V and J ends lost 5 bases and 4 bases, in that order; junction bases with no gene match: 4. The CDR3 runs to 13 residues. The chain's CDR3 is CASSEGAPYGYTF. The CDR3 bases are TGTGCCAGTAGTGAGGGGGCTCCCTATGGCTACACCTTC. Full variable domain (remainder filled in from reference TRBV19 and TRBJ1-2): DGGITQSPKYLFRKEGQNVTLSCEQNLNHDAMYWYRQDPGQGLRLIYYSQIVNDFQKGDIAEGYSVSREKKESFPLTVTSAQKNPTAFYLCASSEGAPYGYTFGSGTRLTVV.